The entry that follows covers one T cell receptor beta chain sequence. The antigen is unknown. This specimen belongs to a study of cytomegalovirus exposure and HLA in healthy donors. General study findings and limits: Owing to their indistinguishability, certain V segments, notably TRBV6-2 and TRBV6-3, were excluded. Trimming of TCR beta V- and J-genes showed a link, identified in a later analysis, to a missense DCLRE1C variant.

With 60 Vbeta and 13 Jbeta primers, the PCR was carried out. As processed by the authors: Later analysis identified tens of millions of unique TCR beta chains, approximately 10 million shared. TCRdb's copy holds only in-frame clones and misses some; the assay was immunoSEQ multiplex PCR. V and J calls and clone size are those listed in that table; D and trimming were worked out from the DNA. The sample has 160,000 or so clones, around 69% seen once. The CDR3 consists of 14 residues. Trimming took 2 bases from V and 5 from J; bases not matched to a gene: 0. Germline V CDR1 and CDR2: KGHSH, LQKENI. This sequence was found in a man aged 55 to 70 in good health and CMV-seronegative. The sequenced material came from PBMCs. V is TRBV18 and J is TRBJ2-3; TRBD1 agrees at 11 bases. The DNA for the CDR3 is TGTGCCAGCTCACCAGGGACAGGGGGAGATACGCAGTATTTT. It is translated as CASSPGTGGDTQYF.